Listed below are T cell receptor beta chains from one sample, sequenced in a study of blood T cell repertoires in COVID-19. Profiled with immunoSEQ multiplex PCR; TCRdb holds only in-frame clones, not every one. Found here are some 130,000 clones, over 75% of them singletons; the top ten hold 35% to 50%. The sequenced sample was peripheral blood. The receptors here all came from a human donor in a cohort sampled during active COVID-19. The CDR3 runs from the conserved cysteine through the conserved F or W. A D gene is named only where the DNA matches it firmly. Clone size appears in some rows only: once, few, many, or a class for an expanded clone.

j_call clone_size v_call d_call cdr3_nt cdr3_aa
TRBJ2-7 - TRBV2 - TGTGCCAGCACAAATAACAGGGAAAACGAGCAGTACTTC CASTNNRENEQYF
TRBJ2-1 - TRBV20-1 - TGCAGTGCTAGAGATCGAGGTGAGCAGTTCTTC CSARDRGEQFF
TRBJ2-3 - TRBV6-2/TRBV6-3 - TGTGCCAGCGGTTACAACGACAGGTCCATGGATACGCAGTATTTT CASGYNDRSMDTQYF
TRBJ1-5 - TRBV10-3 - TGTGCCATCAGTGGGACGGAGGTTAGGGATCAGCCCCAGCATTTT CAISGTEVRDQPQHF
TRBJ2-4 few TRBV6-2/TRBV6-3 - TGTGCCAGCAGTCTTAGTGGACTAGCCAAAAACATTCAGTACTTC CASSLSGLAKNIQYF
TRBJ1-5 - TRBV4-3 - TGCGCCAGCAGCCAAGATACCAGGGCATATCAGCCCCAGCATTTT CASSQDTRAYQPQHF
TRBJ2-1 - TRBV9 - TGTGCCAGTAGCGTAGTTACAGCGGGTGAGCAGTTCTTC CASSVVTAGEQFF
TRBJ2-3 - TRBV11-3 - TGTGCCAGCAGCCGACAGCCGCCTACGCAGTATTTT CASSRQPPTQYF
TRBJ2-3 - TRBV2 TRBD2 TGTGCCAGCCTAGCGGGAGTCACAGATACGCAGTATTTT CASLAGVTDTQYF
TRBJ1-2 - TRBV15 TRBD1 TGTGCCACCAGCCCCGGGACAGGGTTTCTTGGCTACACCTTC CATSPGTGFLGYTF
TRBJ2-7 - TRBV2 TRBD1 TGTGCCAGCAGCGGGACAGGGTACGAGCAGTACTTC CASSGTGYEQYF
TRBJ1-1 - TRBV6-5 - TGTGCCAGCAGGAGAAGTCTAAACACTGAAGCTTTCTTT CASRRSLNTEAFF
TRBJ2-5 once TRBV5-6 TRBD1 TGTGCCAGCAGCTTGGCCAGGGGACAGCAAGAGACCCAGTACTTC CASSLARGQQETQYF
TRBJ1-1 - TRBV7-2 TRBD1 TGTGCCAGCAGCTTCGGGACAGGGGGCCTTACTGAAGCTTTCTTT CASSFGTGGLTEAFF
TRBJ2-6 - TRBV7-9 TRBD1 TGTGCCAGCAGCCGTAGACAGGGGCAGGGGGCCAACGTCCTGACTTTC CASSRRQGQGANVLTF
TRBJ1-2 - TRBV11-3 TRBD1 TGTGCCAGCAGCTTAAATGCAGGGGGCTATGGCTACACCTTC CASSLNAGGYGYTF
TRBJ1-4 - TRBV5-6 TRBD1 TGTGCCAGCAGCATACTATCCGGGACAGGCCCAACTAATGAAAAACTGTTTTTT CASSILSGTGPTNEKLFF
TRBJ1-2 - TRBV19 TRBD1 TGTGCCAGTAGTAAGACAGGGGGGATAGCTAACTATGGCTACACCTTC CASSKTGGIANYGYTF
TRBJ1-1 - TRBV20-1 - TGCAGTGCTAGTTTACAGTTGGACACTGAAGCTTTCTTT CSASLQLDTEAFF
TRBJ1-4 - TRBV2 - TGTGCCAGCAGAAGGGGCGTTCGGGATGAAAAACTGTTTTTT CASRRGVRDEKLFF
TRBJ2-2 - TRBV5-1 - TGCGCCAGCAGCCTGAGGGGGATGGGAGACACCGGGGAGCTGTTTTTT CASSLRGMGDTGELFF
TRBJ2-2 few TRBV5-1 - TGCGCCAGCACCACCGGGGGGCTGTACACCGGGGAGCTGTTTTTT CASTTGGLYTGELFF
TRBJ2-1 - TRBV7-9 TRBD2 TGTGCCAGCAGCTTAGGTAGCGGGAGGGCCGATGAGCAGTTCTTC CASSLGSGRADEQFF
TRBJ1-1 - TRBV6-5 - TGTGCCAGCAGCGCTACCCGGCGGGTGGGGACTGAAGCTTTCTTT CASSATRRVGTEAFF
TRBJ1-3 - TRBV7-8 - TGTGCCAGCAGCGCGAGAGGGTCGGCCTTCTCTGGAAACACCATATATTTT CASSARGSAFSGNTIYF
TRBJ1-2 - TRBV11-3 - TGTGCCAGCAGCGCCGTTACAGGGCTGGGAGGCTACACCTTC CASSAVTGLGGYTF
TRBJ1-2 - TRBV7-8 - TGTGCCAGCAGCTTAGCAGCAGGGCGGGGAGGCTACACCTTC CASSLAAGRGGYTF
TRBJ2-7 - TRBV7-6 TRBD1 TGTGCCAGCAGCATCCGACAGGGGACCGCCTACGAGCAGTACTTC CASSIRQGTAYEQYF
TRBJ2-1 - TRBV10-2 TRBD2 TGCGCCAGCAGTATCGGGGGGGCTAATAATGAGCAGTTCTTC CASSIGGANNEQFF
TRBJ2-5 - TRBV11-3 - TGTGCCAGCAGCTGGCGGGACTCAAGGGGAGGGACCCAGTACTTC CASSWRDSRGGTQYF
TRBJ1-4 - TRBV12-3/TRBV12-4 - TGTGCCAGCGGACGCCGGGGGAATGAAAAACTGTTTTTT CASGRRGNEKLFF
TRBJ2-7 - TRBV7-2 TRBD1 TGTGCCAGCAGCTTAGGGACAGGGGCCTACGAGCAGTACTTC CASSLGTGAYEQYF
TRBJ2-1 - TRBV2 - TGTGCCAGCAGTGGTACCTACAATGAGCAGTTCTTC CASSGTYNEQFF
TRBJ2-3 - TRBV7-3 TRBD2 TGTGCCAGCAGCTCCGGGACTAGCGGCACAGATACGCAGTATTTT CASSSGTSGTDTQYF
TRBJ2-1 many TRBV16 - TGTGCCAGCAGCCAATTTACTAGTGAGCAGTTCTTC CASSQFTSEQFF
TRBJ2-5 - TRBV19 - TGTGCCAGTAGTATCCACGGGGAAGTAGAGACCCAGTACTTC CASSIHGEVETQYF
TRBJ1-5 once TRBV19 - TGTGCCAGTAGCCATCGGACAGAAAATCAGCCCCAGCATTTT CASSHRTENQPQHF
TRBJ2-7 - TRBV7-6 - TGTGCCAGCAGCTTAGGAGAGCAAGAGCAGTACTTC CASSLGEQEQYF
TRBJ2-3 - TRBV6-5 TRBD2 TGTGCCAGCTCGCGACTAGCGGGGGATGCAGATACGCAGTATTTT CASSRLAGDADTQYF
TRBJ1-1 - TRBV5-6 - TGTGCCAGCAGCATGGTTTGGGGGCCGGGCACTGAAGCTTTCTTT CASSMVWGPGTEAFF
TRBJ2-3 - TRBV7-9 - TGTGCCAGTCAGCGTACAGATACGCAGTATTTT CASQRTDTQYF
TRBJ1-3 - TRBV30 - TGTGCCTGGAGTCCGATCAAAGGGGTAAACACCATATATTTT CAWSPIKGVNTIYF
TRBJ1-1 - TRBV6-2/TRBV6-3 TRBD1 TGTGCCAGCAGTTACTCGACAGGGATAGGCACTGAAGCTTTCTTT CASSYSTGIGTEAFF
TRBJ1-5 - TRBV28 - TGTGCCAGCAGTTTGTGGAGGGATCAGCCCCAGCATTTT CASSLWRDQPQHF
TRBJ1-1 - TRBV6-2/TRBV6-3 - TGTGCCAGCAGTTACGCACAGGGCACTGAAGCTTTCTTT CASSYAQGTEAFF
TRBJ2-2 - TRBV29-1 - TGCAGCGCTCGTCAGAACGCCGGGGAGCTGTTTTTT CSARQNAGELFF
TRBJ2-3 - TRBV18 - TGTGCCAGCTCCCCTAGGAGGGAAGATACGCAGTATTTT CASSPRREDTQYF
TRBJ2-7 - TRBV11-3 TRBD2 TGTGCCAGCAGCTTAGGACTAGCGGGGCTCCCAGCGCAGTACTTC CASSLGLAGLPAQYF
TRBJ2-5 - TRBV19 TRBD1 TGTGCCACCCAACGAGACAGGGGAGAGACCCAGTACTTC CATQRDRGETQYF
TRBJ1-2 - TRBV11-2 TRBD1 TGTGCCAGCAGCACCCGGACAGGGGAAGATGGCTACACCTTC CASSTRTGEDGYTF
TRBJ2-5 - TRBV12-3/TRBV12-4 - TGTGCCAGCAGCCCGGGACAAGAGACCCAGTACTTC CASSPGQETQYF
TRBJ1-5 - TRBV19 TRBD1 TGTGCCAGTAGTATAGTCTCCGGACAGGTCGGAAATCAGCCCCAGCATTTT CASSIVSGQVGNQPQHF
TRBJ1-1 - TRBV11-1 - TGTGCCAGCAGCTTAGTCTGGGGCGCTGAAGCTTTCTTT CASSLVWGAEAFF
TRBJ2-5 - TRBV5-4 TRBD2 TGTGCCAGCAGCTCTAAGCGGGAGGGGGGGCAAGAGACCCAGTACTTC CASSSKREGGQETQYF
TRBJ2-2 - TRBV19 TRBD2 TGTGCCAGTAGTATGAGACTAGCGGGAGGGATTAGATCCGGGGAGCTGTTTTTT CASSMRLAGGIRSGELFF
TRBJ1-2 - TRBV5-1 TRBD1 TGCGCCAGCAGCCCTTCCTTGGACAGGGTCCGTGGCTACACCTTC CASSPSLDRVRGYTF